This T cell receptor beta chain was sequenced during a study of PD-1 blockade in classical Hodgkin lymphoma. With 1 base clipped from V and 4 bases from J, the junction kept 5 bases outside the gene matches. Germline V CDR1 and CDR2: LNHDA, SQIVND (reference sequence). CDR3 length: 15 amino acids. Method: immunoSEQ multiplex PCR; TCRdb's copy keeps in-frame clones and lacks some. The repertoire holds more than 75,000 clones, with roughly 91% as singletons. As for time point: cycle 4 day 1 (C4D1), after five to seven weeks of nivolumab. Each and every patient relapsed after autologous stem cell transplantation, and patients got differing brentuximab vedotin exposure. This clone was detected once.

The receptor was isolated from a human donor with classical Hodgkin lymphoma. The starting material was peripheral blood mononuclear cells (PBMCs), obtained before the fourth cycle of nivolumab. V is TRBV19 and J is TRBJ2-5, with TRBD1 identical over 8 bases. This CDR3 reads CASSIGAGGRETQYF. In DNA form, the CDR3 reads TGTGCCAGTAGTATAGGGGCAGGGGGCCGAGAGACCCAGTACTTC.